This T cell receptor beta chain was identified during a study of CD8+ T cells in alopecia areata. To note about this clone: Its antigen is currently unknown.

This sample's treatment: oral pan-JAK inhibitor, 5-10 mg twice daily. Reverse transcribed after extraction, RNA yielded cDNA as the sequencing template. Data came from immunoSEQ multiplex PCR; TCRdb stores just in-frame clones and leaves some out. Among about 120,000 clones listed, 53% were seen once. Trimming at V came to 3 bases and at J to 2 bases, leaving 6 bases not matched to a gene. Germline CDR1 and CDR2: SGHRS and YFSETQ. This CDR3 is built from 15 residues. Regarding the study as a whole: Lesional scalp exceeded normal scalp in clonality, especially in alopecia totalis/universalis. Among the top 100, expanded CD8+ clones, as well as scalp clonality, were significantly decreased by tofacitinib.

This receptor was obtained from a human donor with alopecia areata. The gene calls are TRBV5-1 and TRBJ2-7; 9 bases match TRBD2. The sequencing here drew on CD4+ T cells sorted from blood, taken at week 4, from a patient treated with tofacitinib. The DNA of the CDR3 is TGCGCCAGCAGCTCCCTGGGACTAGCTGCCTACGAGCAGTACTTC. Its translation: CASSSLGLAAYEQYF.